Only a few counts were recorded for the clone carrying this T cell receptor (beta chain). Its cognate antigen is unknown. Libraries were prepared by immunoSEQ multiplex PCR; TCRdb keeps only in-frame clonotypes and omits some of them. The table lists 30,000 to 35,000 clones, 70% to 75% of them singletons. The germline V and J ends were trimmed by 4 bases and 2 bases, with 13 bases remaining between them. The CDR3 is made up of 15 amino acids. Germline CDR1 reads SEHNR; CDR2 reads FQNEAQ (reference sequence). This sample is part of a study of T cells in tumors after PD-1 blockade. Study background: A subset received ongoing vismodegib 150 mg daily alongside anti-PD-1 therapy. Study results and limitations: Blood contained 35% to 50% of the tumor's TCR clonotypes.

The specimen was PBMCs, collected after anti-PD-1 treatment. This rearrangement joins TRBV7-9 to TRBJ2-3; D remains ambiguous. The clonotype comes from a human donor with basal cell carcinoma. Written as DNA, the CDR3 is TGTGCCAGCAGCTCAGACCTAACATCCACAGATACGCAGTATTTT. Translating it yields CASSSDLTSTDTQYF.